In its sample, the clone carrying this T cell receptor (beta chain) was seen a few times. Antigen: not known. The data were taken from a study of T cell responses to AZD1222 COVID-19 vaccine. Data came from immunoSEQ multiplex PCR; TCRdb stores just in-frame clones and leaves some out. Of 150,000 to 200,000 clones detected, around 90% appear once; the ten largest clones hold 3.5% to 4%. Broader study findings: The sample set comprised mostly white British donors with more females, and clonal diversity was possibly underestimated.

The germline CDR1 and CDR2 sequences are GTSNPN and SVGIG (reference sequence). V was pared by 3 bases and J by 7 bases, with 16 bases between. This CDR3 has 13 residues. Sequenced material: peripheral blood, taken 28 days after the second dose of the MenACWY control vaccine. The gene calls are TRBV30 and TRBJ2-7; D assignment may be TRBD1 or TRBD2 (5 bases each). This clonotype was obtained from an adult who received the MenACWY meningococcal vaccine as a control. The CDR3 DNA sequence: TGTGCCTGGAGCCGGGGCCCCTCGGGGGAGCAGTACTTC. Protein product: CAWSRGPSGEQYF. The full variable domain, rest sourced from reference TRBV30 and TRBJ2-7, is SQTIHQWPATLVQPVGSPLSLECTVEGTSNPNLYWYRQAAGRGLQLLFYSVGIGQISSEVPQNLSASRPQDRQFILSSKKLLLSDSGFYLCAWSRGPSGEQYFGPGTRLTVT.